This TCR beta chain stems from a study of radiotherapy plus CTLA-4 blockade in lung cancer. Trimming took off 6 bases at V and 5 bases at J, with 16 bases between the two ends. CDR1 SNHLY and CDR2 FYNNEI come from the germline V gene. This CDR3 is 14 amino acids long. TCRdb keeps only in-frame clones here, not all; method: immunoSEQ multiplex PCR. Of about 70,000 clones listed, approximately 76% are singletons. The chain uses TRBV2 and TRBJ1-2, with D possibly being TRBD1 (6 bases). The sequence was collected from a human donor with non-small cell lung cancer whose response to radiotherapy plus ipilimumab could not be evaluated. Some clones in this sample may be carry-over from other donors' samples. The specimen was peripheral blood, collected from a patient treated with radiotherapy plus ipilimumab. CDR3 DNA sequence: TGTGCCAGCAGGCGAGGGGGAGGGAGATATGGCTACACCTTC. This translates into CASRRGGGRYGYTF.